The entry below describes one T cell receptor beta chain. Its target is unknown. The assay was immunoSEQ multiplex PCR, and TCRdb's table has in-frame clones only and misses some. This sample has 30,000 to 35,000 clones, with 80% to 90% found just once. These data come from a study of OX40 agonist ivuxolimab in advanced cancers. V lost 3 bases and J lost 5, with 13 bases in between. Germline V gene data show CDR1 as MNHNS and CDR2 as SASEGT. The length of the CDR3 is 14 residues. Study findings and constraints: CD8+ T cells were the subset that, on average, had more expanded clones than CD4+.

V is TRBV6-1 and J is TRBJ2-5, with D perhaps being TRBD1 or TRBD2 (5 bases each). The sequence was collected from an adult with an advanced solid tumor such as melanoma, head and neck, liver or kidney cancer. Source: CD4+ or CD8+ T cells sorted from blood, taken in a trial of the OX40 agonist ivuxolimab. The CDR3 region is CASSDWGSGETQYF. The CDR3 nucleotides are TGTGCCAGCAGTGATTGGGGGAGTGGGGAGACCCAGTACTTC.